This section outlines one T cell receptor beta chain sequence together with its context. Its specificity is unknown. This sample was taken from a study of lymphopenia after photon versus proton radiotherapy. The repertoire was sequenced with immunoSEQ multiplex PCR; TCRdb's copy has only in-frame clones and lacks some. The data show 150,000 to 200,000 clones, more than 85% seen once. The CDR3 has 16 amino acids. Germline V gene sequence: CDR1 MNHNY, CDR2 SVGAGI (reference sequence). V lost 0 bases and J lost 2; bases outside the gene matches: 7. General observations from the study: In patients who died, overall survival fell as post-nadir TCR diversity dropped more. Only patients who died were analyzed for survival; proton advantage is unproven.

The clonotype comes from a middle-aged man with gastric cancer. The chain links TRBV6-6 to TRBJ2-7, with 7 bases identical to TRBD2. Sequences were derived from peripheral blood, sampled from a patient treated with photon-based radiotherapy. The CDR3 spells CASSYSSGPQTYEQYF. CDR3 sequence (DNA): TGTGCCAGCAGTTACTCTAGCGGGCCCCAGACCTACGAGCAGTACTTC.